Sequencing of this TCR beta chain was carried out in a study of T-cell reconstitution after alpha-beta-depleted transplantation in children. This clonotype was counted between two and nine times. A library of TCRbeta sequences, prepared with unique molecular identifiers, was generated. TCRdb used MiXCR to reprocess the PCR reads, holding one entry per CDR3 protein. The table shows some 600,000 distinct CDR3 sequences, with 13% occurring only once. J gave up 3 bases and V 2 bases, and 4 bases lay outside the gene matches. The CDR3 is 15 residues long. This specimen consisted of PBMCs, mostly from graft donor cells, obtained 360 days after TCRalphabeta/CD19-depleted stem cell transplant. The J gene is TRBJ2-5, the V gene TRBV12-3 or TRBV12-4, with 9 bases lining up with TRBD1. The TCR comes from a male patient between 5 and 17 years old who had a stem cell transplant for acute myeloid leukemia, so the T cells may come from the graft donor. The CDR3, as DNA: TGTGCCAGCAGTTTATCGGGACAGGGAAAAGAGACCCAGTACTTC. This sequence encodes CASSLSGQGKETQYF.